A selection of T cell receptor beta chains follows, all from one sample in a study of blood T cells in healthy people across ages. TCRdb fed the 5' RACE reads into MiXCR, producing one record per CDR3 protein. The sample lists 750,000 to 950,000 distinct CDR3 sequences; 20% to 30% were seen once. These data also formed part of another study, on T cells of mothers and their children.

The sequenced sample consisted of blood. These TCRs come from a boy between 5 and 17 years old in good health. Each CDR3 is given with its conserved first and last residue. The D gene is left open where the match is weak. The listing skips clone size in some rows; elsewhere it reads once, few, many or a size class.

clone size | J gene | D gene | V gene | CDR3 protein | CDR3 DNA
few | TRBJ2-2 | . | TRBV29-1 | CSVEHHRVHGELFF | TGCAGCGTTGAACACCACAGGGTCCACGGGGAGCTGTTTTTT
few | TRBJ2-1 | . | TRBV29-1 | CSSSGQQFF | TGCAGCTCATCGGGACAGCAGTTCTTC
few | TRBJ2-7 | TRBD1 | TRBV12-3/TRBV12-4 | CASSLGQDRYEQYF | TGTGCCAGCAGTTTGGGACAGGACCGGTACGAGCAGTACTTC
. | TRBJ2-2 | TRBD2 | TRBV4-1 | CASSQAGLAGGTGELFF | TGCGCCAGCAGCCAAGCGGGACTAGCGGGGGGCACCGGGGAGCTGTTTTTT
few | TRBJ2-2 | TRBD2 | TRBV7-3 | CASSPTSGGYTGELFF | TGTGCCAGCAGCCCGACTAGCGGGGGATATACCGGGGAGCTGTTTTTT
. | TRBJ2-5 | TRBD2 | TRBV12-3/TRBV12-4 | CASSLALPRGGRETQYF | TGTGCCAGCAGTTTAGCGCTTCCGCGGGGGGGCCGAGAGACCCAATACTTC
. | TRBJ2-1 | TRBD2 | TRBV5-1 | CASSLGTAGVSYNERFF | TGCGCCAGCAGCTTGGGGACGGCGGGGGTTTCCTACAATGAGCGGTTCTTC
. | TRBJ2-7 | . | TRBV25-1 | CASSDPARLGDEQYF | TGTGCCAGCAGTGACCCTGCCCGCCTGGGGGACGAGCAGTACTTC
. | TRBJ2-5 | TRBD1 | TRBV29-1 | CSVDRQGQETQYF | TGCAGCGTTGATCGACAGGGCCAAGAGACCCAGTACTTC
many | TRBJ2-7 | . | TRBV12-3/TRBV12-4 | CASSWGSYEQYF | TGTGCCAGCAGTTGGGGGTCCTACGAGCAGTACTTC
. | TRBJ2-5 | . | TRBV29-1 | CSVGGPYRETQYF | TGCAGCGTTGGAGGCCCCTACAGGGAGACCCAGTACTTC
. | TRBJ2-2 | . | TRBV5-1 | CASSLGANSNTGELFF | TGCGCCAGCAGCTTGGGCGCCAATTCCAACACCGGGGAGCTGTTTTTT
few | TRBJ2-1 | . | TRBV4-2 | CASSQDQGRDEQFF | TGTGCCAGCAGCCAAGATCAAGGGCGGGATGAGCAGTTCTTC
. | TRBJ1-1 | TRBD1 | TRBV6-2/TRBV6-3 | CASSWSGDSTEAFF | TGTGCCAGCAGTTGGTCAGGGGACAGCACTGAAGCTTTCTTT
. | TRBJ2-1 | . | TRBV28 | CASSLYRNGYNEQFF | TGTGCCAGCAGTTTATACCGGAACGGTTACAATGAGCAGTTCTTC
. | TRBJ1-2 | TRBD1 | TRBV12-3/TRBV12-4 | CASSFWTGGVGYTF | TGTGCCAGCAGTTTCTGGACAGGGGGCGTTGGCTACACCTTC
. | TRBJ2-7 | . | TRBV10-3 | CAISPRSSYEQCF | TGTGCCATCAGCCCTAGGAGCTCCTACGAACAGTGCTTC
. | TRBJ2-1 | . | TRBV7-6 | CASSYLVGASNEQFF | TGTGCCAGCAGCTACCTCGTGGGAGCCAGCAATGAGCAGTTCTTC
. | TRBJ2-7 | TRBD1 | TRBV5-1 | CASSEGQIIRHEQYF | TGCGCCAGCAGCGAGGGACAGATTATCCGTCACGAGCAGTACTTC
few | TRBJ1-1 | TRBD1 | TRBV25-1 | CASRRTGGTEAFF | TGTGCCAGCCGCCGGACAGGGGGCACTGAAGCTTTCTTT
. | TRBJ1-2 | . | TRBV2 | CASIQGAGIYGYTF | TGTGCCAGCATCCAAGGAGCGGGGATCTATGGCTACACCTTC
few | TRBJ2-6 | . | TRBV12-5 | CASGPGVSGANVLTF | TGTGCTAGTGGGCCCGGAGTCTCTGGGGCCAACGTCCTGACTTTC
few | TRBJ2-1 | . | TRBV5-1 | CASSLPGNYNEQFF | TGCGCCAGCAGCTTGCCAGGGAACTACAATGAGCAGTTCTTC
many | TRBJ2-5 | . | TRBV4-2 | CASSQAGPVNEQYF | TGTGCCAGCAGCCAAGCTGGACCGGTAAATGAGCAGTACTTC
. | TRBJ2-7 | . | TRBV11-2 | CASSLNLGEQYF | TGTGCCAGCAGCCTCAACCTTGGCGAGCAGTACTTC
. | TRBJ2-7 | TRBD2 | TRBV4-3 | CASSHGLADSYEQYF | TGCGCCAGCAGCCACGGACTAGCGGACTCCTACGAGCAGTACTTC
few | TRBJ2-1 | TRBD2 | TRBV18 | CASSSGLAKDEQFF | TGTGCCAGCTCATCCGGACTAGCGAAGGATGAGCAGTTCTTC
. | TRBJ1-1 | . | TRBV10-3 | CAIRGNTEAFF | TGTGCCATCCGGGGGAACACTGAAGCTTTCTTT
. | TRBJ1-5 | . | TRBV12-3/TRBV12-4 | CASSLNLGPQPQHF | TGTGCCAGCAGTTTAAATTTGGGTCCCCAGCCCCAGCATTTT
. | TRBJ1-5 | . | TRBV20-1 | CSARVDSNQPQHF | TGCAGTGCTAGAGTCGATAGCAATCAGCCCCAGCATTTT
. | TRBJ2-3 | TRBD2 | TRBV5-1 | CASSLDGGLDTQYF | TGCGCCAGCAGCCTAGACGGGGGGTTAGATACGCAGTATTTT
few | TRBJ2-3 | . | TRBV9 | CASSVAAIPVGDTQYF | TGTGCCAGCAGCGTAGCGGCCATCCCCGTAGGAGATACGCAGTATTTT
many | TRBJ2-5 | . | TRBV5-1 | CASSLERGGKTQYF | TGCGCCAGCAGCTTGGAAAGGGGTGGAAAGACCCAGTACTTC
few | TRBJ2-5 | TRBD2 | TRBV20-1 | CSARLAGGPQETQYF | TGCAGTGCTAGGCTAGCGGGGGGACCGCAAGAGACCCAGTACTTC
. | TRBJ1-6 | TRBD1 | TRBV5-1 | CASSLGTGNNSPLHF | TGCGCCAGCAGCCTCGGGACAGGGAATAATTCACCCCTCCACTTT
. | TRBJ1-1 | . | TRBV20-1 | CSARVMGRSQDTEAFF | TGCAGTGCTAGAGTTATGGGGAGGTCGCAGGACACTGAAGCTTTCTTT
. | TRBJ2-5 | . | TRBV25-1 | CASSGTGGLETQYF | TGTGCCAGCAGTGGTACGGGGGGCCTGGAGACCCAGTACTTC
. | TRBJ2-1 | . | TRBV7-9 | CASSTRDEAYNEQFF | TGTGCCAGCAGCACCCGGGACGAGGCCTACAATGAGCAGTTCTTC
. | TRBJ2-1 | . | TRBV20-1 | CSAPRAENEQSF | TGCAGTGCTCCACGTGCCGAGAATGAGCAGTCCTTC
. | TRBJ2-1 | . | TRBV3-1 | CASSQDQGRYNEQFF | TGTGCCAGCAGCCAAGATCAGGGCAGGTACAATGAGCAGTTCTTC
. | TRBJ2-5 | . | TRBV6-6 | CASSAGHLRRGTQYF | TGTGCCAGCAGTGCGGGACACCTGAGAAGGGGGACCCAGTACTTC
few | TRBJ2-3 | . | TRBV27 | CASSLGGIGMDTQYF | TGTGCCAGCAGTTTAGGGGGGATTGGGATGGATACGCAGTATTTT
few | TRBJ2-1 | . | TRBV24-1 | CATGDLPLGSNEQFF | TGTGCCACCGGTGATTTGCCCCTCGGCAGCAATGAGCAGTTCTTC
. | TRBJ2-7 | . | TRBV20-1 | CSAMGRNSYEQYF | TGCAGTGCTATGGGACGGAACTCCTACGAGCAGTACTTC
. | TRBJ2-2 | . | TRBV7-7 | CASSQLTGSAGELFF | TGTGCTAGCAGCCAATTGACAGGCTCCGCCGGGGAGCTGTTTTTT
few | TRBJ1-6 | . | TRBV29-1 | CSVRGAYNSPLHF | TGCAGCGTCAGGGGTGCCTATAATTCACCCCTCCACTTT